This is a list of T cell receptor beta chains from one sample in a study of cytomegalovirus exposure and HLA in healthy donors. Using immunoSEQ multiplex PCR, the repertoire was profiled, and TCRdb retains in-frame clones only, with some absent. The sample holds 150,000 to 200,000 clones, around four fifths seen once. What was sequenced was PBMCs. The receptors here all came from a young man in good health and CMV-seropositive. Each CDR3 is given with its conserved first and last residue. D genes are given only for firm matches. Clone sizes are given selectively: once, few, many, or a class where the clone is expanded.

>TRBV28|TRBD1|.|TRBJ2-7
TGTGCCAGCAGTTTCCGACAGGGGGGCGAGCAGTACTTC
CASSFRQGGEQYF
>TRBV7-3|.|.|TRBJ2-5
TGTGCCAGCAGCTTAATTCGGGAGACCCAGTACTTC
CASSLIRETQYF
>TRBV6-1|.|.|TRBJ1-1
TGTGCCAGCAGTGGAACAGGGTACACTGAAGCTTTCTTT
CASSGTGYTEAFF
>TRBV27|TRBD2|.|TRBJ2-7
TGTGCCAGCAGTTCGGGACTAGCGGGATCCTATTCCTTC
CASSSGLAGSYSF
>TRBV5-6|.|.|TRBJ1-2
TGTGCCAGCAGCTTGGGGCTGGGGAGGGATGGCTACACCTTC
CASSLGLGRDGYTF
>TRBV5-1|TRBD2|few|TRBJ2-5
TGCGCCAGCAGCTTGGAACTAGCGGGAGGTCGTGGAGAGACCCAGTACTTC
CASSLELAGGRGETQYF
>TRBV7-2|.|.|TRBJ2-1
TGTGCCAGCAGCTTAGCCCCCCTAGTCGGCCATGAGCAGTTCTTC
CASSLAPLVGHEQFF
>TRBV27|.|.|TRBJ1-4
TGTGCCAGCAGTCACTCGTACGAGTCTGAGGAAAAACTGTTTTTT
CASSHSYESEEKLFF
>TRBV13|TRBD2|.|TRBJ2-7
TGTGCCAGCAGCTTAGTGTCGTCGGCCGCTAGCGGGAGGTCCTACGAGCAGTACTTC
CASSLVSSAASGRSYEQYF
>TRBV7-6|.|.|TRBJ1-5
TGTGCCAGCAGCTTGGACACAGGGACCGGCAATCAGCCCCAGCATTTT
CASSLDTGTGNQPQHF
>TRBV7-2|.|.|TRBJ2-1
TGTGCCAGCCGTCCAGGGGCCTACAATGAGCAGTTCTTC
CASRPGAYNEQFF
>TRBV19|TRBD1|.|TRBJ2-5
TGTGCCACTCACAGGGGGCGGGAGACCCAGTACTTC
CATHRGRETQYF
>TRBV7-8|TRBD1|.|TRBJ2-1
TGTGCCACTTTGGGGACAGGGGCCCTGAATGAGCAGTTCTTC
CATLGTGALNEQFF
>TRBV29-1|TRBD1|.|TRBJ1-4
TGCAGCGTCCAGACAGGGAATGAAAAACTGTTTTTT
CSVQTGNEKLFF
>TRBV14|.|.|TRBJ2-1
TGTGCCAGCAGCCTAAGTCAGTGGGGGGTATACAATGAGCAGTTCTTC
CASSLSQWGVYNEQFF
>TRBV14|.|.|TRBJ2-2
TGTGCCAGCAGCCCGAGCGATTGGACAGATAAGAACACCGGGGAGCTGTTTTTT
CASSPSDWTDKNTGELFF
>TRBV13|.|.|TRBJ2-1
TGTGCCAGCAGCTTGCTAGTAATCCACTACAATGAGCAGTTCTTC
CASSLLVIHYNEQFF
>TRBV4-1|.|.|TRBJ1-1
TGCGCCAGCAGCCGGGACTGGAACACTGAAGCTTTCTTT
CASSRDWNTEAFF
>TRBV6-5|TRBD1|few|TRBJ2-5
TGTGCCAGCAGTTACTCGGGGACAGCACAAGAGACCCAGTACTTC
CASSYSGTAQETQYF
>TRBV9|TRBD1|.|TRBJ2-1
TGTGCCAGCAGCGTAAGCTCCCCAGGGGGCCTCGGGGATGAGCAGTTCTTC
CASSVSSPGGLGDEQFF
>TRBV5-4|.|.|TRBJ2-1
TGTGCCAGCAGCGGGCCAGGGGACAATGAGCAGTTCTTC
CASSGPGDNEQFF
>TRBV28|.|.|TRBJ1-5
TGTGCCAGCAGTTTCCCAGGGAGGTTAGGAAGCAATCAGCCCCAGCATTTT
CASSFPGRLGSNQPQHF
>TRBV5-1|TRBD1|.|TRBJ2-7
TGCGCCAGCAGCTTAACCGGGACAGGAAGCTACGAGCAGTACTTC
CASSLTGTGSYEQYF
>TRBV28|.|.|TRBJ2-7
TGTGCCAGCAGGGGCTTGGGGAGGCCCTACGAGCAGTACTTC
CASRGLGRPYEQYF
>TRBV12-5|TRBD1|.|TRBJ1-2
TGTGCTAGTGGTTTGACAGGGGCCTGGTATGGCTACACCTTC
CASGLTGAWYGYTF
>TRBV10-1|.|once|TRBJ2-1
TGCGCCAGCAGCAGCCTAGGCTCCTACAATGAGCAGTTCTTC
CASSSLGSYNEQFF
>TRBV5-4|.|.|TRBJ2-5
TGTGCCAGCAGCTATATCGACAGAGAAGAGACCCAGTACTTC
CASSYIDREETQYF
>TRBV10-1|TRBD1|once|TRBJ2-3
TGCGCCAGCAGGGGGGACAGGGGGACAGATACGCAGTATTTT
CASRGDRGTDTQYF